This TCR beta chain is drawn from a study of blood T cells in healthy people across ages. Study-wide results and caveats: Getting older went along with TCR beta diversity per million T cells dropping roughly linearly. CMV status of donors was unknown, possibly confounding expanded clonotype changes. Comparison with aged donors showed that long-lived donors had more naive CD4+ cells and higher diversity.

Points on this clonotype: Its specificity is unknown.

CDR3 length: 13 residues. Per the germline V gene, CDR1 is DFQATT and CDR2 is SNEGSKA (reference sequence). Trimming pared 7 bases from V and 1 base from J, leaving 12 bases between. Next came a second PCR, run for about 7 to 12 cycles, which used a sample-barcoded 5' primer along with a J-beta primer mix. TCRdb used MiXCR to reprocess the 5' RACE reads, holding one entry per CDR3 protein. The sample has about 640,000 distinct CDR3 sequences; about 53% are singletons. The rearrangement links TRBV20-1 to TRBJ2-3; D possibly corresponds to TRBD2 (5 bases). The sequencing input was blood. The clonotype originates from a man between 60 and 75 years old in good health. CDR3 sequence: CSGGWRGTDTQYF. The CDR3, as DNA: TGCAGTGGTGGTTGGCGGGGCACAGATACGCAGTATTTT.